The rows below give T cell receptor beta chains drawn from one sample of a study of breast tumors, draining lymph nodes, adjacent tissues. TCRdb passed the multiplex PCR reads through MiXCR, listing each CDR3 protein once. In the table there are some 130,000 distinct CDR3 sequences, about 20% of which are singletons. Material: axillary lymph node tissue. These TCRs come from a female donor with breast cancer. Some clones in this sample may be carry-over from other donors' samples. Each CDR3 is given with its conserved first and last residue. D genes are given only for firm matches. Clone size is not always given. Where it is, it says once, few, many or a class for expanded clones.

abundance: many; d_gene: NA; v_gene: TRBV2; j_gene: TRBJ2-5; CDR3aa: CASSEFVREETQYF; CDR3nt: TGTGCCAGCAGTGAATTCGTAAGGGAGGAGACCCAGTACTTC
abundance: many; d_gene: NA; v_gene: TRBV5-6; j_gene: TRBJ2-1; CDR3aa: CASSFSEGELVYNEQFF; CDR3nt: TGTGCCAGCAGCTTTTCAGAGGGGGAGTTGGTCTACAATGAGCAGTTCTTC
abundance: NA; d_gene: NA; v_gene: TRBV29-1; j_gene: TRBJ2-1; CDR3aa: CSVGPGNEQFF; CDR3nt: TGCAGCGTAGGCCCGGGGAATGAGCAGTTCTTC
abundance: NA; d_gene: NA; v_gene: TRBV6-1; j_gene: TRBJ1-5; CDR3aa: CASSDFWGQPQHF; CDR3nt: TGTGCCAGCAGTGACTTTTGGGGTCAGCCCCAGCATTTT
abundance: many; d_gene: TRBD1; v_gene: TRBV5-1; j_gene: TRBJ2-7; CDR3aa: CASRWGTAYEQYF; CDR3nt: TGCGCCAGCAGGTGGGGGACAGCATACGAGCAGTACTTC
abundance: many; d_gene: TRBD1; v_gene: TRBV11-2; j_gene: TRBJ2-5; CDR3aa: CASSPRTGQETQYF; CDR3nt: TGTGCCAGCAGCCCAAGGACAGGACAAGAGACCCAGTACTTC
abundance: many; d_gene: NA; v_gene: TRBV24-1; j_gene: TRBJ2-1; CDR3aa: CATSRGRGGGDEQFF; CDR3nt: TGTGCCACCAGTCGGGGCAGGGGGGGGGGTGATGAGCAGTTCTTC
abundance: many; d_gene: TRBD1; v_gene: TRBV19; j_gene: TRBJ1-2; CDR3aa: CASSLPRTGRYGYTF; CDR3nt: TGTGCCAGTAGCCTACCGAGGACAGGACGCTATGGCTACACCTTC
abundance: many; d_gene: NA; v_gene: TRBV5-1; j_gene: TRBJ1-4; CDR3aa: CASKTPTNEKLFF; CDR3nt: TGCGCCAGCAAGACCCCAACTAATGAAAAACTGTTTTTT
abundance: many; d_gene: TRBD1; v_gene: TRBV6-4; j_gene: TRBJ1-2; CDR3aa: CASSASGGRDYGYTF; CDR3nt: TGTGCCAGCAGTGCCTCAGGGGGAAGGGACTATGGCTACACCTTC
abundance: many; d_gene: NA; v_gene: TRBV3-1; j_gene: TRBJ1-2; CDR3aa: CASSQERFTGVYGYTF; CDR3nt: TGTGCCAGCAGCCAAGAGCGTTTTACAGGAGTCTATGGCTACACCTTC
abundance: many; d_gene: TRBD1; v_gene: TRBV4-1; j_gene: TRBJ1-2; CDR3aa: CASSQVTGIGGYTF; CDR3nt: TGCGCCAGCAGCCAAGTGACAGGGATTGGAGGCTACACCTTC
abundance: many; d_gene: NA; v_gene: TRBV20-1; j_gene: TRBJ1-4; CDR3aa: CSVSTVGSEKLFF; CDR3nt: TGCAGTGTCTCCACAGTGGGGAGTGAAAAACTGTTTTTT
abundance: many; d_gene: NA; v_gene: TRBV20-1; j_gene: TRBJ2-7; CDR3aa: CSASRTTNYEQYF; CDR3nt: TGCAGTGCTAGTAGGACTACCAACTACGAGCAGTACTTC
abundance: many; d_gene: NA; v_gene: TRBV29-1; j_gene: TRBJ2-5; CDR3aa: CSVARFQETQYF; CDR3nt: TGCAGCGTTGCCCGGTTCCAAGAGACCCAGTACTTC
abundance: many; d_gene: TRBD2; v_gene: TRBV20-1; j_gene: TRBJ2-2; CDR3aa: CSARVAGRRFTGELFF; CDR3nt: TGCAGTGCTAGGGTAGCGGGACGTCGCTTCACCGGGGAGCTGTTTTTT
abundance: many; d_gene: NA; v_gene: TRBV7-9; j_gene: TRBJ1-3; CDR3aa: CASSLAPGLSSQPGNTIYF; CDR3nt: TGTGCCAGCAGCTTAGCGCCAGGTCTGAGTTCCCAACCTGGAAACACCATATATTTT
abundance: many; d_gene: TRBD1; v_gene: TRBV6-4; j_gene: TRBJ2-3; CDR3aa: CASSEGDRGGADTQYF; CDR3nt: TGTGCCAGCAGTGAAGGGGACAGGGGAGGGGCAGATACGCAGTATTTT
abundance: many; d_gene: NA; v_gene: TRBV9; j_gene: TRBJ2-5; CDR3aa: CASSRGEAIETQYF; CDR3nt: TGTGCCAGCAGCCGCGGGGAGGCGATAGAGACCCAGTACTTC
abundance: many; d_gene: NA; v_gene: TRBV15; j_gene: TRBJ2-7; CDR3aa: CATSNRDGTYEQYF; CDR3nt: TGTGCCACCAGCAACCGGGACGGCACCTACGAGCAGTACTTC
abundance: many; d_gene: NA; v_gene: TRBV6-5; j_gene: TRBJ1-2; CDR3aa: CASSYSKGRVHGYTF; CDR3nt: TGTGCCAGCAGTTACTCGAAAGGGAGGGTTCATGGCTACACCTTC
abundance: many; d_gene: TRBD1; v_gene: TRBV20-1; j_gene: TRBJ2-1; CDR3aa: CSAPGQGFSNEQFF; CDR3nt: TGCAGTGCTCCGGGACAGGGGTTTTCGAATGAGCAGTTCTTC
abundance: many; d_gene: TRBD1; v_gene: TRBV5-4; j_gene: TRBJ2-7; CDR3aa: CASSWGTGLSYEQYF; CDR3nt: TGTGCCAGCAGCTGGGGGACAGGGTTGTCCTACGAGCAGTACTTC
abundance: many; d_gene: NA; v_gene: TRBV4-2; j_gene: TRBJ2-5; CDR3aa: CASSQELALETQYF; CDR3nt: TGTGCCAGCAGCCAAGAACTAGCCCTGGAGACCCAGTACTTC
abundance: many; d_gene: TRBD1; v_gene: TRBV2; j_gene: TRBJ1-4; CDR3aa: CASRAGTGGEKLFF; CDR3nt: TGTGCCAGCAGGGCCGGGACAGGGGGTGAAAAACTGTTTTTT
abundance: many; d_gene: NA; v_gene: TRBV27; j_gene: TRBJ2-7; CDR3aa: CASRGSGVSEQYF; CDR3nt: TGTGCCAGCAGGGGTTCTGGGGTTTCCGAGCAGTACTTC
abundance: many; d_gene: TRBD1; v_gene: TRBV28; j_gene: TRBJ1-4; CDR3aa: CASREQGKEKLFF; CDR3nt: TGTGCCAGCAGGGAACAGGGGAAAGAAAAACTGTTTTTT
abundance: many; d_gene: NA; v_gene: TRBV13; j_gene: TRBJ2-6; CDR3aa: CASSRGVGANVLTF; CDR3nt: TGTGCCAGCAGCAGAGGAGTTGGGGCCAACGTCCTGACTTTC
abundance: many; d_gene: TRBD1; v_gene: TRBV7-3; j_gene: TRBJ2-2; CDR3aa: CASSLGRQGRTGELFF; CDR3nt: TGTGCCAGCAGCTTAGGCCGACAGGGCCGCACCGGGGAGCTGTTTTTT
abundance: many; d_gene: TRBD2; v_gene: TRBV20-1; j_gene: TRBJ2-7; CDR3aa: CSALAGQGPREQYF; CDR3nt: TGCAGTGCTCTAGCGGGCCAGGGCCCTCGCGAGCAGTACTTC
abundance: many; d_gene: NA; v_gene: TRBV2; j_gene: TRBJ2-2; CDR3aa: CASKQEPSSGELFF; CDR3nt: TGTGCCAGCAAGCAGGAACCAAGTTCCGGGGAGCTGTTTTTT
abundance: many; d_gene: NA; v_gene: TRBV19; j_gene: TRBJ1-2; CDR3aa: CASGPGAVGNYGYTF; CDR3nt: TGTGCCAGTGGACCCGGGGCGGTGGGCAACTATGGCTACACCTTC
abundance: many; d_gene: TRBD2; v_gene: TRBV4-1; j_gene: TRBJ2-7; CDR3aa: CASSHGTSGGEEQYF; CDR3nt: TGCGCCAGCAGCCACGGGACTAGCGGGGGGGAAGAGCAGTACTTC
abundance: many; d_gene: NA; v_gene: TRBV7-6; j_gene: TRBJ2-1; CDR3aa: CASSSWLGREQFF; CDR3nt: TGTGCCAGCAGTTCTTGGTTGGGGCGCGAGCAGTTCTTC
abundance: many; d_gene: TRBD1; v_gene: TRBV5-1; j_gene: TRBJ1-3; CDR3aa: CASSRDRVDSGNTIYF; CDR3nt: TGCGCCAGCAGCAGGGACAGGGTGGACTCTGGAAACACCATATATTTT
abundance: many; d_gene: NA; v_gene: TRBV5-1; j_gene: TRBJ1-2; CDR3aa: CASSLVPGSYGYTF; CDR3nt: TGCGCCAGCAGCTTGGTGCCAGGGTCCTATGGCTACACCTTC
abundance: many; d_gene: NA; v_gene: TRBV28; j_gene: TRBJ1-4; CDR3aa: CASSLMEKLFF; CDR3nt: TGTGCCAGCAGTCTCATGGAAAAACTGTTTTTT
abundance: many; d_gene: NA; v_gene: TRBV7-3; j_gene: TRBJ2-1; CDR3aa: CASSLYGDAVFGEQFF; CDR3nt: TGTGCCAGCAGCTTATATGGGGACGCAGTGTTCGGTGAGCAGTTCTTC
abundance: few; d_gene: NA; v_gene: TRBV5-5; j_gene: TRBJ1-2; CDR3aa: CASSPGWAANYGYTF; CDR3nt: TGTGCCAGCAGCCCAGGCTGGGCAGCTAACTATGGCTACACCTTC
abundance: many; d_gene: TRBD1; v_gene: TRBV20-1; j_gene: TRBJ2-7; CDR3aa: CSADTSGQGAIEQYF; CDR3nt: TGCAGTGCGGACACCTCGGGACAGGGGGCGATCGAGCAGTACTTC
abundance: many; d_gene: NA; v_gene: TRBV2; j_gene: TRBJ1-5; CDR3aa: CASTATGNQPQHF; CDR3nt: TGTGCCAGCACCGCAACGGGCAATCAGCCCCAGCATTTT
abundance: many; d_gene: NA; v_gene: TRBV30; j_gene: TRBJ1-6; CDR3aa: CAWSSGIPNSPLHF; CDR3nt: TGTGCCTGGAGCTCCGGGATCCCTAATTCACCCCTCCACTTT
abundance: NA; d_gene: TRBD2; v_gene: TRBV27; j_gene: TRBJ2-3; CDR3aa: CASSSGLAGPLMDTQYF; CDR3nt: TGTGCCAGCAGCTCGGGACTAGCGGGACCGTTGATGGATACGCAGTATTTT
abundance: NA; d_gene: NA; v_gene: TRBV4-2; j_gene: TRBJ2-2; CDR3aa: CASSQDTVPGELFF; CDR3nt: TGTGCCAGCAGCCAAGATACGGTGCCCGGGGAGCTGTTTTTT
abundance: many; d_gene: TRBD2; v_gene: TRBV29-1; j_gene: TRBJ2-1; CDR3aa: CSVPSGTYNEQFF; CDR3nt: TGCAGCGTTCCTAGCGGAACCTACAATGAGCAGTTCTTC
abundance: many; d_gene: TRBD2; v_gene: TRBV9; j_gene: TRBJ2-5; CDR3aa: CASSEGWGGMEETQYF; CDR3nt: TGTGCCAGCAGCGAGGGATGGGGGGGGATGGAGGAGACCCAGTACTTC
abundance: many; d_gene: NA; v_gene: TRBV6-1; j_gene: TRBJ2-3; CDR3aa: CASNQPGVTTVTQYF; CDR3nt: TGTGCCAGCAACCAACCCGGGGTCACCACGGTTACGCAGTATTTT
abundance: many; d_gene: TRBD1; v_gene: TRBV15; j_gene: TRBJ1-6; CDR3aa: CATSSGTAHNSPLHF; CDR3nt: TGTGCCACCAGCTCAGGGACAGCCCACAATTCACCCCTCCACTTT
abundance: many; d_gene: NA; v_gene: TRBV18; j_gene: TRBJ2-3; CDR3aa: CASSESGSDTQYF; CDR3nt: TGTGCCAGCTCTGAATCAGGGAGCGATACGCAGTATTTT
abundance: many; d_gene: TRBD2; v_gene: TRBV7-2; j_gene: TRBJ2-1; CDR3aa: CASSSRGLAGGSEQFF; CDR3nt: TGTGCCAGCAGCTCCCGGGGACTAGCGGGAGGGTCTGAGCAGTTCTTC
abundance: many; d_gene: NA; v_gene: TRBV20-1; j_gene: TRBJ2-1; CDR3aa: CSASGSQYNEQFF; CDR3nt: TGCAGTGCTAGCGGGAGCCAGTACAATGAGCAGTTCTTC
abundance: many; d_gene: NA; v_gene: TRBV5-1; j_gene: TRBJ2-2; CDR3aa: CASSILASTGELFF; CDR3nt: TGCGCCAGCAGCATACTAGCTTCCACCGGGGAGCTGTTTTTT
abundance: many; d_gene: TRBD1; v_gene: TRBV11-3; j_gene: TRBJ2-5; CDR3aa: CASSPGTGGGETQYF; CDR3nt: TGTGCCAGCAGCCCCGGGACAGGGGGCGGTGAGACCCAGTACTTC
abundance: many; d_gene: TRBD2; v_gene: TRBV7-9; j_gene: TRBJ2-5; CDR3aa: CASSFTSGGYQETQYF; CDR3nt: TGTGCCAGCAGCTTCACTAGCGGGGGGTACCAAGAGACCCAGTACTTC
abundance: many; d_gene: NA; v_gene: TRBV11-2; j_gene: TRBJ1-2; CDR3aa: CASSLGQNYGYTF; CDR3nt: TGTGCCAGCAGCCTTGGACAGAACTATGGCTACACCTTC
abundance: many; d_gene: NA; v_gene: TRBV5-8; j_gene: TRBJ1-2; CDR3aa: CASSNRDTLIYGYTF; CDR3nt: TGTGCCAGCAGCAACCGGGACACGCTGATCTATGGCTACACCTTC
abundance: many; d_gene: TRBD1; v_gene: TRBV24-1; j_gene: TRBJ1-2; CDR3aa: CATSASGQAHPNYGYTF; CDR3nt: TGTGCCACCAGTGCCTCTGGACAGGCCCATCCTAACTATGGCTACACCTTC
abundance: many; d_gene: TRBD1; v_gene: TRBV10-3; j_gene: TRBJ2-7; CDR3aa: CAISDTGTGVVEQYF; CDR3nt: TGTGCCATCAGTGACACCGGGACAGGGGTCGTAGAGCAGTACTTC
abundance: many; d_gene: TRBD1; v_gene: TRBV14; j_gene: TRBJ2-5; CDR3aa: CASSPLDRAGETQYF; CDR3nt: TGTGCCAGCAGCCCCCTGGACAGGGCGGGGGAGACCCAGTACTTC